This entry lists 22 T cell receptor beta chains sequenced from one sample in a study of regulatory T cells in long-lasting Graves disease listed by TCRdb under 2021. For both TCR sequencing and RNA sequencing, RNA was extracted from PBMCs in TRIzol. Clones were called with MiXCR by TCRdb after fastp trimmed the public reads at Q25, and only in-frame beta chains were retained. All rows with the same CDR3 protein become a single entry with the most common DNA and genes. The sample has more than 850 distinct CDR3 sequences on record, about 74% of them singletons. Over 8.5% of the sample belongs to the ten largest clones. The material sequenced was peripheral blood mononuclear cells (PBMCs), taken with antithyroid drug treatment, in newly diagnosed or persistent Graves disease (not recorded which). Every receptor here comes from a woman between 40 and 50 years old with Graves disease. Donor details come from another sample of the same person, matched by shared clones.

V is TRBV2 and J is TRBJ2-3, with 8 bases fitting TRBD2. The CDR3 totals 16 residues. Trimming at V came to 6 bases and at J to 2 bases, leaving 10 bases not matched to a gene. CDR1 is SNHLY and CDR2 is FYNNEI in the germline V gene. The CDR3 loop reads CASSTGSGGFTDTQYF. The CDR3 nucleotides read TGTGCCAGCAGCACAGGGTCGGGAGGGTTCACAGATACGCAGTATTTT.

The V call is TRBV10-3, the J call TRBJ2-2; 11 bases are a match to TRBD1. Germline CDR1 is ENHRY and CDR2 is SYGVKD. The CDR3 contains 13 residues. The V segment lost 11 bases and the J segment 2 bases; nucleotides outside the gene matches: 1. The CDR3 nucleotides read TGTGCCGGACAGGGGGCAAACACCGGGGAGCTGTTTTTT. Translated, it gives CAGQGANTGELFF.

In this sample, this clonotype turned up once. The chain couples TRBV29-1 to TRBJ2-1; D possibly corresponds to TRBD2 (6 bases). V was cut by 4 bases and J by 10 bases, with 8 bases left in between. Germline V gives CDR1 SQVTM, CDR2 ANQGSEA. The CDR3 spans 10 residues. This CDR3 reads CSVGGVEQFF. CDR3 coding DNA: TGCAGCGTTGGGGGGGTCGAGCAGTTCTTC.

The CDR3: CASSLYRYEQYF. In DNA form, the CDR3 reads TGTGCCAGCAGCTTATATAGGTACGAGCAGTACTTC. The rearrangement joins TRBV7-2 to TRBJ2-7; no clear D. CDR3 length: 12 amino acids. The germline CDR1 and CDR2 sequences are SGHTA and FQGNSA. Trimming stripped 2 bases from V and 4 bases from J, with 6 bases between.

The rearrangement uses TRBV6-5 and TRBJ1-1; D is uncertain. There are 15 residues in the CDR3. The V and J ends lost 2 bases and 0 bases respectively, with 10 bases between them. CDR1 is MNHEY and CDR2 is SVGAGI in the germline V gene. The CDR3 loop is CASSYGPEMNTEAFF. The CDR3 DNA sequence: TGTGCCAGCAGTTACGGGCCCGAGATGAACACTGAAGCTTTCTTT.

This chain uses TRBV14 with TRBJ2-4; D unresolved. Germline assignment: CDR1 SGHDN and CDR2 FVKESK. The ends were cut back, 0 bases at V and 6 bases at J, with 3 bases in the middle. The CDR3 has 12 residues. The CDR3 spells CASSQDRNIQYF. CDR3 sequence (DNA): TGTGCCAGCAGCCAAGATAGAAACATTCAGTACTTC.

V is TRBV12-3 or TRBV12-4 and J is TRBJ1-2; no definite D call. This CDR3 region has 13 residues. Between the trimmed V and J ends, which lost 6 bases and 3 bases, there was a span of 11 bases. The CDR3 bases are TGTGCCAGCAGAGATTCAGGAGACTATGGCTACACCTTC. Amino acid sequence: CASRDSGDYGYTF.

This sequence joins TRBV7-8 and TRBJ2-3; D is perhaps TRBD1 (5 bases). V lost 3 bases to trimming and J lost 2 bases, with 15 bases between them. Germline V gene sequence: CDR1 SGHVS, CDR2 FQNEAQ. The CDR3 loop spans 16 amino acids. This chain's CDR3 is CASSLTAPLYTDTQYF. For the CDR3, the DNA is TGTGCCAGCAGCTTGACAGCGCCGTTGTACACAGATACGCAGTATTTT.

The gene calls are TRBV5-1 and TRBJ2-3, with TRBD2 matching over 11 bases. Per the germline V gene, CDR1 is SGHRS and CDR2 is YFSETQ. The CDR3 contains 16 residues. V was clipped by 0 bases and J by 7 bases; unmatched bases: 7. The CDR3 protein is CASSLVPLAGVNTQYF. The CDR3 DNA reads TGCGCCAGCAGCTTGGTCCCACTAGCGGGGGTGAATACGCAGTATTTT.

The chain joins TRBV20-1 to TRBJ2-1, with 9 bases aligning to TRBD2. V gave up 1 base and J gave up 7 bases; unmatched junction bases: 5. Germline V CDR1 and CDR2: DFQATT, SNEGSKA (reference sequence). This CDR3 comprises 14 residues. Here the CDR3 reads CSARASSGRNEQFF. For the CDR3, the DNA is TGCAGTGCTAGAGCAAGTAGCGGGAGAAATGAGCAGTTCTTC.

CDR3 sequence reads: CASSLDGYEQYF. The CDR3 coding sequence is TGCGCCAGCAGCTTGGACGGCTACGAGCAGTACTTC. The V gene is TRBV5-1, the J gene TRBJ2-7; D unresolved. V lost 0 bases to trimming and J lost 3 bases, with 4 bases between them. The CDR3 loop spans 12 amino acids. CDR1 is SGHRS and CDR2 is YFSETQ in the germline V gene.

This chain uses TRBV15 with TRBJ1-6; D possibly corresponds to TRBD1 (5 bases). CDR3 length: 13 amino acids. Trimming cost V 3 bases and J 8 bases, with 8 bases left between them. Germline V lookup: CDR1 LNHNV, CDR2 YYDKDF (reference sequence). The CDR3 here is CATSSSGDSPLHF. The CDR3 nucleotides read TGTGCCACCAGCAGTTCGGGGGATTCACCCCTCCACTTT.

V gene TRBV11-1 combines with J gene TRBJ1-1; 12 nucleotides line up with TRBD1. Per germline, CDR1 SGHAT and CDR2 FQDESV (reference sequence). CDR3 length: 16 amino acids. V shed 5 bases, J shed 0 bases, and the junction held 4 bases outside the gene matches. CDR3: CASSLGTGGLNTEAFF. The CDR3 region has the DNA TGTGCCAGCAGCCTAGGGACAGGGGGCCTGAACACTGAAGCTTTCTTT.

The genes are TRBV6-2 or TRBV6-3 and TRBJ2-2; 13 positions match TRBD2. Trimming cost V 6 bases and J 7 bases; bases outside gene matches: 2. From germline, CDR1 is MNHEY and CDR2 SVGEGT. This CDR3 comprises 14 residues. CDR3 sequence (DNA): TGTGCCAGCAGCGGACTAGCGGGAGACGGGGAGCTGTTTTTT. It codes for CASSGLAGDGELFF.

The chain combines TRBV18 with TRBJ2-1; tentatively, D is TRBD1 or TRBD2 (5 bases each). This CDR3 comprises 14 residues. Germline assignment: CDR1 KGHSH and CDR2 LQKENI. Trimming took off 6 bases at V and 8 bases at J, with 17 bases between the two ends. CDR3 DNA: TGTGCCAGCTCGGGGACGCAGGGAACCGATGAGCAGTTCTTC. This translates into CASSGTQGTDEQFF. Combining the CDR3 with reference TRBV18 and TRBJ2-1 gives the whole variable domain NAGVMQNPRHLVRRRGQEARLRCSPMKGHSHVYWYRQLPEEGLKFMVYLQKENIIDESGMPKERFSAEFPKEGPSILRIQQVVRGDSAAYFCASSGTQGTDEQFFGPGTRLTVL.

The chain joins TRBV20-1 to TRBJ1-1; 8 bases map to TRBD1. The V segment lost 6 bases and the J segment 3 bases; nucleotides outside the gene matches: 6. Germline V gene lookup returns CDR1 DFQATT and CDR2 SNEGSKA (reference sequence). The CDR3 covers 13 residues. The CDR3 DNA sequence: TGCAGTGCCTGGGCAGGGGGCCACACTGAAGCTTTCTTT. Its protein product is CSAWAGGHTEAFF.

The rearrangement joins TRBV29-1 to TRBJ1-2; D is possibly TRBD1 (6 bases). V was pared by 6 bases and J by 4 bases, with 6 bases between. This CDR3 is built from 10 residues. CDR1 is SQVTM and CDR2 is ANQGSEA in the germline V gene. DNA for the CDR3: TGCAGCGTGGACAGCTATGGCTACACCTTC. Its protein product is CSVDSYGYTF.

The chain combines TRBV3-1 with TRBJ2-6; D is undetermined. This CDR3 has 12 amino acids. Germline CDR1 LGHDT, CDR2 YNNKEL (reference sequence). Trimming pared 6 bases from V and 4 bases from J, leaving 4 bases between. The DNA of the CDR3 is TGTGCCAGCAGGAAAGGGGCCAACGTCCTGACTTTC. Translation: CASRKGANVLTF. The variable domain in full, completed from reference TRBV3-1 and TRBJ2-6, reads DTAVSQTPKYLVTQMGNDKSIKCEQNLGHDTMYWYKQDSKKFLKIMFSYNNKELIINETVPNRFSPKSPDKAHLNLHINSLELGDSAVYFCASRKGANVLTFGAGSRLTVL.

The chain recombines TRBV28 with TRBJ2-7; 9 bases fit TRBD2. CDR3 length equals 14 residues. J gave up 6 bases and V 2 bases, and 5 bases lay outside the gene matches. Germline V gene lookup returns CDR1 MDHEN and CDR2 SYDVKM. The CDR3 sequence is CASSLGGRGSEQYF. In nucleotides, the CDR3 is TGTGCCAGCAGTTTAGGCGGGAGGGGTTCCGAGCAGTACTTC.

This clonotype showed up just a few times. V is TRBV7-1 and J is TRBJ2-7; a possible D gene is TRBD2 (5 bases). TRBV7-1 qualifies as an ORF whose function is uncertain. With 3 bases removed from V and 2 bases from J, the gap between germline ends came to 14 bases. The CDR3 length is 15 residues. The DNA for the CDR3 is TGTGCCAGCAGCTCCGACCCGGACTCTACCTACGAGCAGTACTTC. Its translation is CASSSDPDSTYEQYF.

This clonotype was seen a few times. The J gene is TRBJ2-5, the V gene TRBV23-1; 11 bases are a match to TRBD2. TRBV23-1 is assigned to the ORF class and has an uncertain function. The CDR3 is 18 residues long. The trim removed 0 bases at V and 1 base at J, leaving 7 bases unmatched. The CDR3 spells CASSQSSPSGRLQETQYF. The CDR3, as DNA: TGCGCCAGCAGTCAATCGAGTCCTAGCGGGAGGCTCCAAGAGACCCAGTACTTC.

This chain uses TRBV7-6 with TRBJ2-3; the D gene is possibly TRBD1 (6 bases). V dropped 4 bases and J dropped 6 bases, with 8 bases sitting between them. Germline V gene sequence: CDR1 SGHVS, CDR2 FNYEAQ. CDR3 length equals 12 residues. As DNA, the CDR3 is TGTGCCAGCAGCTCAAGGGGGGATACGCAGTATTTT. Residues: CASSSRGDTQYF.